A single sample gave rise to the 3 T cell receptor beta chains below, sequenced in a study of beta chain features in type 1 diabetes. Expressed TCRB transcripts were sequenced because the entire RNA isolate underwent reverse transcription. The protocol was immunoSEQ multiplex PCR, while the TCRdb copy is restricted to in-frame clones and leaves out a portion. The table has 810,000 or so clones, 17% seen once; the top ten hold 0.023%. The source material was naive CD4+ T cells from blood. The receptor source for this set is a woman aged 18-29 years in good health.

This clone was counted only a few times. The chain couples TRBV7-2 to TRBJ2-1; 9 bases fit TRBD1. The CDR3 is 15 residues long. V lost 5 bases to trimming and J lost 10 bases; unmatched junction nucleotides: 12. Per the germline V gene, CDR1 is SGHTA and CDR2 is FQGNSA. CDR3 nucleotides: TGTGCCAGCAGCCTGCCGGGACAGGGTTTATGGGAGCAGTTCTTC. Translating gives CASSLPGQGLWEQFF.

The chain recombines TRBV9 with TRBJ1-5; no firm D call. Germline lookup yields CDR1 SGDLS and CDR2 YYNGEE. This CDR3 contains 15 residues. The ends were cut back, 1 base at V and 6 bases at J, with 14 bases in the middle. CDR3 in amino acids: CASSVSDGRGQPQHF. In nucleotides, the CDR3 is TGTGCCAGCAGCGTAAGTGATGGGCGCGGTCAGCCCCAGCATTTT.

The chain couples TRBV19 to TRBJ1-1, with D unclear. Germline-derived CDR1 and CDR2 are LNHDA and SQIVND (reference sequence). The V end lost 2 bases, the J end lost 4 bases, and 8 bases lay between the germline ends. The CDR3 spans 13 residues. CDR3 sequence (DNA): TGTGCCAGTAGTATAAACATGGCCACTGAAGCTTTCTTT. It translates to CASSINMATEAFF.